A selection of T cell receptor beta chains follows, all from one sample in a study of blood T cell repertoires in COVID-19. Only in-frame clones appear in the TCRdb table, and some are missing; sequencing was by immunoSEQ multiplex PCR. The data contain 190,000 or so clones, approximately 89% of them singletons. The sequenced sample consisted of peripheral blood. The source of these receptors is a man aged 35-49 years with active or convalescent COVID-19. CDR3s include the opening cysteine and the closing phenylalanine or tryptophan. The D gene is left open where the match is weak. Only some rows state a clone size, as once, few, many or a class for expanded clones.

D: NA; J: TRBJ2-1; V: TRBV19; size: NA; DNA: TGTGCCAGTAGTATACCCACAGGGTGGGATGAGCAGTTCTTC; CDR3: CASSIPTGWDEQFF
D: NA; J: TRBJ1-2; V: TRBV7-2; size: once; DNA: TGTGCCAGCGTTCTGTATCAAGGAGGTGGCTACACCTTC; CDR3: CASVLYQGGGYTF
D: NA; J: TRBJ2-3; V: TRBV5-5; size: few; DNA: TGTGCCAGCAGCTTGGCGGAGGGAGACACAGATACGCAGTATTTT; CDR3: CASSLAEGDTDTQYF
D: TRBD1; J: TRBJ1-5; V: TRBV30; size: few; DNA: TGTGCCTGGAGTATACAGGGGAATCAGCCCCAGCATTTT; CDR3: CAWSIQGNQPQHF
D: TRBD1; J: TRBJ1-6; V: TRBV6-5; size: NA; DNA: TGTGCCAGCAACCGGGACAGGGATTCACCCCTCCACTTT; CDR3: CASNRDRDSPLHF
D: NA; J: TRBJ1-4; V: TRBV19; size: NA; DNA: TGTGCCAGTAGTATAGGATACAGGCCGTATGAAAAACTGTTTTTT; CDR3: CASSIGYRPYEKLFF
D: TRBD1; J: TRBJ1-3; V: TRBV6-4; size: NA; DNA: TGTGCCAGCAGTGAGCCGACAGGGCCTGGAAACACCATATATTTT; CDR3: CASSEPTGPGNTIYF
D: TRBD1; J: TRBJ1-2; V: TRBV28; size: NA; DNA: TGTGCCAGCATCCTCAGGGGACAGGGCCGCTCCTATGGCTACACCTTC; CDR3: CASILRGQGRSYGYTF
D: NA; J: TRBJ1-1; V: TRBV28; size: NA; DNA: TGTGCCAGCAGTTTCCGACAGAACACTGAAGCTTTCTTT; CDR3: CASSFRQNTEAFF
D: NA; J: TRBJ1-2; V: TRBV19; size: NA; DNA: TGTGCCAGTAGTATAATTTGGTATCAGGCCAATGATGGCTACACCTTC; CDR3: CASSIIWYQANDGYTF
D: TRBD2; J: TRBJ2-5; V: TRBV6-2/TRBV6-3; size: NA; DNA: TGTGCCAGCAGTTTTGGCGGGGGACAAGAGACCCAGTACTTC; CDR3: CASSFGGGQETQYF